This TCR beta chain was captured by sequencing in a study of T cell changes during pregnancy in multiple sclerosis. Here immunoSEQ multiplex PCR was the method, and the copy in TCRdb shows in-frame clones only, minus some. The sample lists tens of thousands of clones, roughly 92% occurring once. This clone was recorded once. The CDR3 loop spans 13 amino acids. In germline, CDR1 is MNHEY, CDR2 SMNVEV (reference sequence). V lost 6 bases and J lost 7, with 15 bases in between. The TCR originated in a female donor in good health, enrolled as a control in a pregnancy study. This sequence joins TRBV27 and TRBJ1-2; D perhaps matches TRBD1 (5 bases). Sequencing was performed on CD8+ T cells from peripheral blood mononuclear cells, taken in the third trimester of pregnancy. Here the CDR3 reads CASSPTGNLGYTF. The CDR3 DNA sequence: TGTGCCAGCAGCCCTACAGGAAACCTTGGCTACACCTTC.